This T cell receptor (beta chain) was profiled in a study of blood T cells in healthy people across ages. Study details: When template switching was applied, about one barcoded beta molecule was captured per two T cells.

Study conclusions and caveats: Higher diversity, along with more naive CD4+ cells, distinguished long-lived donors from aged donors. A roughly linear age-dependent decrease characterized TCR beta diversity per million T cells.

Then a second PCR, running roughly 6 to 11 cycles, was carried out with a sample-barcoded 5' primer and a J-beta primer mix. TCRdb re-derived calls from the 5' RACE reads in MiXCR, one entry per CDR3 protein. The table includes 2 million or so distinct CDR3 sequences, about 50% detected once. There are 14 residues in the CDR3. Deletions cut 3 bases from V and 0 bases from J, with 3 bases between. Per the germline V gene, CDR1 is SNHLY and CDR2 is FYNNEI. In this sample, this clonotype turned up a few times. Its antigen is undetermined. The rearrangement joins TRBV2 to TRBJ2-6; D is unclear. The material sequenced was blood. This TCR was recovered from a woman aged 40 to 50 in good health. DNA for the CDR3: TGTGCCAGCAGTGAGGCCTCTGGGGCCAACGTCCTGACTTTC. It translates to CASSEASGANVLTF.